This T cell receptor beta chain was documented in a study of human T cells and chemical hapten exposure. As for the study in general: Weekly scalp doses of diphenylcyclopropenone were given to patients during the approximately 25-week study. Patches with 0.01% DPC went on the upper back, and the tests were read at 6 days.

This clonotype was counted at least ten times. Its cognate antigen is unknown. TCRdb reanalysed the RACE reads using MiXCR and keeps one entry per CDR3 protein. The repertoire has about 54,000 distinct CDR3 sequences, 9.5% to 10% of them found once; the top ten carry roughly 1.7%. Time point here: patch test 2, 6 weeks after DPC sensitization. Described treatment: therapeutic diphenylcyclopropenone sensitization with weekly scalp DPC. Findings and limits, study-wide: PT1 expanded TCR numbers rose with patch test score. Alopecia affecting every donor means their immune response may not match healthy people's.

This CDR3 has 14 amino acids. Trimming took 4 bases from V and 5 from J, leaving 11 bases between them. The genes are TRBV12-3 or TRBV12-4 and TRBJ2-2; maybe TRBD1 (6 bases). This receptor was obtained from a woman aged 45-60 years with alopecia areata. Some clones in this sample may be carry-over from other donors' samples. Sequenced material: whole blood, taken in connection with sensitization to the hapten diphenylcyclopropenone (DPC). CDR3 loop: CASSSTGGTGELFF. The CDR3 nucleotides read TGTGCCAGCAGTTCGACAGGCGGGACCGGGGAGCTGTTTTTT.